This T cell receptor (beta chain) was obtained from a study of blood T cell repertoires in COVID-19. Looking at the study overall: The study drew acute and convalescent COVID-19 samples from the United States, Italy and Spain.

Trimming removed 3 bases at V and 7 bases at J, with 19 bases between. Germline loops: CDR1 SGDLS, CDR2 YYNGEE. The CDR3 totals 15 residues. Authors' analysis steps: Reference gene primer amplification yielded estimated nucleated cell counts. Sequencing was performed with immunoSEQ multiplex PCR; in TCRdb, only in-frame clones are kept and a portion is missing. The V and J calls and the clone size are those of that table, but D and trimming were determined from the DNA. The sample carries about 170,000 clones, just under 85% recorded once. Seattle's cohort entered during active infection and was followed longitudinally.

Sequenced material: peripheral blood. This clonotype was obtained from an elderly woman with COVID-19, enrolled during active disease. The V and J genes are TRBV9 and TRBJ1-2; D is perhaps TRBD1 (5 bases). Here the CDR3 reads CASSAMGMGGFGYTF. CDR3 DNA: TGTGCCAGCAGCGCCATGGGGATGGGGGGTTTTGGCTACACCTTC.